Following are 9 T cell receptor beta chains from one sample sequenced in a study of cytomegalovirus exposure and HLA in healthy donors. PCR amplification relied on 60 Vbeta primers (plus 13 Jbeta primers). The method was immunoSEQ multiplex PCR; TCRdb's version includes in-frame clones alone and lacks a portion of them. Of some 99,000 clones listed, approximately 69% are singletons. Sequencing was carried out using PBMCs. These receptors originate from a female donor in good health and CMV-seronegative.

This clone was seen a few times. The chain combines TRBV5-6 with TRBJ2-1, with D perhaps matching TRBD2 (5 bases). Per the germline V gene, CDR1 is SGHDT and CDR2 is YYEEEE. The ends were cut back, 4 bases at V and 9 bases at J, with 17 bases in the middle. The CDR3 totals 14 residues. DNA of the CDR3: TGTGCCAGCAGCCTCGGGATTTTGGTGGGTGAGCAGTTCTTC. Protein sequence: CASSLGILVGEQFF.

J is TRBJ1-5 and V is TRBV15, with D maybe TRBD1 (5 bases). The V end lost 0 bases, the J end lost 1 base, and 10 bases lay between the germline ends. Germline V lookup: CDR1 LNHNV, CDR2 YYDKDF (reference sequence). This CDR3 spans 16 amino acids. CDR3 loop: CATSRDRRDSNQPQHF. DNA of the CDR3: TGTGCCACCAGCAGAGATCGGAGGGACAGCAATCAGCCCCAGCATTTT. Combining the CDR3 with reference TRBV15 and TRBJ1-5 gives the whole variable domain DAMVIQNPRYQVTQFGKPVTLSCSQTLNHNVMYWYQQKSSQAPKLLFHYYDKDFNNEADTPDNFQSRRPNTSFCFLDIRSPGLGDTAMYLCATSRDRRDSNQPQHFGDGTRLSIL.

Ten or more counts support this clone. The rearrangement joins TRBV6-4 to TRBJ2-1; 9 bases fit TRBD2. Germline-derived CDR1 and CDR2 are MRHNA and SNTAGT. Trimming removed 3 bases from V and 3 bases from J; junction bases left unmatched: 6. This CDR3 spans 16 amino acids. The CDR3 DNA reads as TGTGCCAGCAGTGAGGAGCTGCGGGGGGGCTACAATGAGCAGTTCTTC. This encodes CASSEELRGGYNEQFF.

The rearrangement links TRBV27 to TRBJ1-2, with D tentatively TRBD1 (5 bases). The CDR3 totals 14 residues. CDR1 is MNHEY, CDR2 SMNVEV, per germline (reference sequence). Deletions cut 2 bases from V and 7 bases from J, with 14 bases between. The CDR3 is CASSLEKGRGGYTF. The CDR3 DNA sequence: TGTGCCAGCAGTTTAGAGAAGGGAAGGGGTGGCTACACCTTC.

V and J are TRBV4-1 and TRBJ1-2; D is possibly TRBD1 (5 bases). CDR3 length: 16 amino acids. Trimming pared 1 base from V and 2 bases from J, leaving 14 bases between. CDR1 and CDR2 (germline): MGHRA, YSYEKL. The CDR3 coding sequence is TGCGCCAGCAGCCAAGGCTTCCAGGGAGGAAACTATGGCTACACCTTC. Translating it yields CASSQGFQGGNYGYTF.

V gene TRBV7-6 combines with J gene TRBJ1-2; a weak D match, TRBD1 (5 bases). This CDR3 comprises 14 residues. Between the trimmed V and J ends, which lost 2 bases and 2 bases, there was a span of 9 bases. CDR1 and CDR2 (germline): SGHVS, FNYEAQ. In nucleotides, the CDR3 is TGTGCCAGCAGCTTATTCAGGGCCAACTATGGCTACACCTTC. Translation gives CASSLFRANYGYTF.

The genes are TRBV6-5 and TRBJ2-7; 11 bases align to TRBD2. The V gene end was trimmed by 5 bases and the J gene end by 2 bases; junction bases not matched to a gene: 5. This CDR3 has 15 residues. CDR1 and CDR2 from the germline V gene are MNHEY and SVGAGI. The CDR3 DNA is TGTGCCAGCAGTCACAAGACTAGCGGGACCTACGAGCAGTACTTC. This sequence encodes CASSHKTSGTYEQYF.

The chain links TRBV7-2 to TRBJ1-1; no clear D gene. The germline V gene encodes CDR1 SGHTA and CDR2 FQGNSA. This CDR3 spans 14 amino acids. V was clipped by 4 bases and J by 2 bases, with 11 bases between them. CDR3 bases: TGTGCCAGCAGCTCCCTAGGCACCAACACTGAAGCTTTCTTT. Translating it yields CASSSLGTNTEAFF.

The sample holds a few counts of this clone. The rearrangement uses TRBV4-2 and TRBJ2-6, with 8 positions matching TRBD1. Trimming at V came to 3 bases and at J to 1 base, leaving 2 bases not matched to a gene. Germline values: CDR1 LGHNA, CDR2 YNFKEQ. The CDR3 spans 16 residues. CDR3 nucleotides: TGTGCCAGCAGCCAGCGGACAGGGTCTGGGGCCAACGTCCTGACTTTC. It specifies CASSQRTGSGANVLTF.